This T cell receptor beta chain was captured in a study of blood T cell repertoires in COVID-19. As for the study in general: Donors in the United States, Italy and Spain gave samples during acute or convalescent COVID-19. The analysed material was cDNA or gDNA that came from T cells, B-cell-depleted T cells, or PBMCs.

In the original workflow: Reference gene primer amplification in the assay estimated nucleated cell counts. TCRdb's table, derived via immunoSEQ multiplex PCR, lists solely in-frame clones and lacks some. Clonal size and the V and J genes are those of that table, whereas D and trimming came from the DNA. The profile shows 150,000 to 200,000 clones, approximately 85% of them singletons. J lost 5 bases, V lost 6 bases, and 11 bases had no gene match. This CDR3 comprises 15 residues. CDR1 is MNHEY, CDR2 SVGAGI, per germline. This sequence was found in a woman at least 80 years old with acute or convalescent COVID-19. The sample taken for sequencing was peripheral blood. This rearrangement joins TRBV6-5 to TRBJ1-1; 8 bases are a match to TRBD1. The DNA for the CDR3 is TGTGCCAGCAGCCGAGCACCGGGACAGGTTACTGAAGCTTTCTTT. The encoded protein is CASSRAPGQVTEAFF.